The rows below give T cell receptor beta chains drawn from one sample of a study of blood T cell repertoires in COVID-19. TCRdb's table, derived via immunoSEQ multiplex PCR, lists solely in-frame clones and lacks some. The sample lists roughly 92,000 clones, 87% occurring once. Specimen: peripheral blood. The origin of the receptors is a human donor with acute or convalescent COVID-19. The donor label of this sample is uncertain. Both conserved end residues are part of each CDR3. Fields, in order: D gene, clone size, CDR3 length, V gene, J gene, CDR3 protein, CDR3 DNA. D genes are given only for firm matches. Clone size is stated in some rows and not others, as once, few, many or a class when expanded.

TRBD2	-	15	TRBV19	TRBJ2-3	CASTRGTSGMATQYF	TGTGCCAGCACAAGAGGGACTAGCGGGATGGCTACGCAGTATTTT
-	-	15	TRBV5-6	TRBJ1-6	CASSRRTAVLGPLHF	TGTGCCAGCAGCCGGAGGACGGCGGTTTTGGGACCCCTCCACTTT
TRBD1	-	15	TRBV18	TRBJ2-3	CASSPPGGVADTQYF	TGTGCCAGCTCACCACCAGGGGGCGTCGCAGATACGCAGTATTTT
-	-	15	TRBV7-9	TRBJ2-1	CASSQRQVLDNEQFF	TGTGCCAGCAGCCAGAGACAGGTTTTGGACAATGAGCAGTTCTTC
TRBD1	-	16	TRBV4-2	TRBJ1-6	CASSLLTGGELAPLHF	TGTGCCAGCAGCCTGCTGACAGGGGGGGAATTGGCACCCCTCCACTTT
-	once	16	TRBV9	TRBJ2-7	CASSVGEGVGKNEQYF	TGTGCCAGCAGCGTGGGTGAGGGGGTGGGTAAGAACGAGCAGTACTTC
TRBD1	-	15	TRBV27	TRBJ1-4	CASGLRDSQNEKLFF	TGTGCCAGCGGACTCAGGGACAGTCAAAATGAAAAACTGTTTTTT
-	-	11	TRBV29-1	TRBJ2-7	CSVFQGGEQYF	TGCAGCGTTTTTCAGGGCGGCGAGCAGTACTTC
-	-	15	TRBV6-2/TRBV6-3	TRBJ1-3	CASSRNSNSGNTIYF	TGTGCCAGCAGCCGGAACAGCAACTCTGGAAACACCATATATTTT
-	-	15	TRBV6-6	TRBJ2-1	CASSYSPGLYNEQFF	TGTGCCAGCAGTTACTCACCAGGACTCTACAATGAGCAGTTCTTC
TRBD1	-	14	TRBV18	TRBJ1-2	CASSPGQGNYGYTF	TGTGCCAGCTCACCGGGACAGGGCAACTATGGCTACACCTTC
TRBD2	-	16	TRBV9	TRBJ2-3	CASSELAGGATDTQYF	TGTGCCAGCAGCGAACTAGCGGGGGGGGCGACAGATACGCAGTATTTT
-	-	14	TRBV9	TRBJ1-1	CASSATDGNTEAFF	TGTGCCAGCAGCGCGACTGACGGGAACACTGAAGCTTTCTTT
-	-	13	TRBV10-3	TRBJ1-1	CAIKARGNTEAFF	TGTGCCATCAAAGCCAGGGGGAACACTGAAGCTTTCTTT
TRBD1	-	17	TRBV23-1	TRBJ1-6	CASSHSGAGGANSPLHF	TGCGCCAGCAGTCACTCAGGGGCAGGGGGCGCGAATTCACCCCTCCACTTT
-	-	16	TRBV24-1	TRBJ2-5	CATSAPGTAEQETQYF	TGTGCCACCAGTGCCCCCGGAACGGCGGAGCAAGAGACCCAGTACTTC
TRBD1	-	15	TRBV3-1/TRBV3-2	TRBJ1-4	CASSQETGVSEKLFF	TGTGCCAGCAGCCAAGAAACAGGGGTGTCTGAAAAACTGTTTTTT
TRBD1	-	15	TRBV7-9	TRBJ1-1	CASRASGQGTTEAFF	TGTGCCAGCAGAGCTTCGGGACAGGGGACCACTGAAGCTTTCTTT
TRBD2	few	18	TRBV5-4	TRBJ2-2	CASSPGLAGGNYAGELFF	TGTGCCAGCAGTCCGGGACTAGCGGGGGGGAATTATGCCGGGGAGCTGTTTTTT
-	-	14	TRBV5-1	TRBJ1-6	CASSLGQENSPLHF	TGCGCCAGCAGCTTGGGACAGGAAAATTCACCCCTCCACTTT
-	-	12	TRBV3-1/TRBV3-2	TRBJ1-5	CASSQDKQPQHF	TGTGCCAGCAGCCAAGATAAACAGCCCCAGCATTTT
TRBD1	few	13	TRBV19	TRBJ1-5	CASSHRGSQPQHF	TGTGCCAGTAGCCACAGGGGTAGTCAGCCCCAGCATTTT
-	-	12	TRBV11-2	TRBJ1-2	CASRLTGLGYTF	TGTGCCAGCAGGTTAACAGGGCTTGGCTACACCTTC
TRBD1	-	15	TRBV9	TRBJ2-5	CASSGTGTGGETQYF	TGTGCCAGCAGCGGAACCGGGACAGGGGGAGAGACCCAGTACTTC
-	-	15	TRBV10-3	TRBJ2-1	CAISRDLSSYNEQFF	TGTGCCATCAGTCGGGACTTGAGCTCCTACAATGAGCAGTTCTTC
TRBD1	-	14	TRBV5-1	TRBJ2-2	CASQPDRGIGELFF	TGCGCCAGCCAACCTGACAGGGGCATCGGGGAGCTGTTTTTT
-	-	15	TRBV6-5	TRBJ1-2	CASTNGGGRIAGYTF	TGTGCCAGCACCAACGGGGGGGGGCGTATCGCTGGCTACACCTTC
TRBD1	few	16	TRBV19	TRBJ2-7	CASSIADRGLTYEQYF	TGTGCCAGTAGTATAGCCGACAGGGGGCTTACCTACGAGCAGTACTTC
-	-	12	TRBV29-1	TRBJ1-2	CSVEQQGGGYTF	TGCAGCGTTGAACAACAGGGAGGGGGCTACACCTTC
TRBD1	-	15	TRBV16	TRBJ2-7	CASSRSAQGNYEQYF	TGTGCCAGCAGCCGGTCGGCACAGGGGAACTACGAGCAGTACTTC
-	-	14	TRBV19	TRBJ1-3	CASSIYGVGGLIYF	TGTGCCAGTAGTATCTACGGCGTGGGAGGCCTCATATATTTT
TRBD2	-	14	TRBV27	TRBJ2-3	CATRSGGPVDTQYF	TGTGCCACCCGATCGGGGGGGCCGGTAGATACGCAGTATTTT
TRBD1	-	16	TRBV2	TRBJ2-7	CASSEPGTGGPYEQYF	TGTGCCAGCAGTGAGCCCGGGACAGGGGGTCCCTACGAGCAGTACTTC
TRBD1	-	18	TRBV19	TRBJ2-1	CASSYPPAGGISYNEQFF	TGTGCCAGTAGTTACCCTCCGGCAGGGGGAATCTCCTACAATGAGCAGTTCTTC
-	-	14	TRBV28	TRBJ1-5	CASTQNSNNQPQHF	TGTGCCAGCACCCAGAACAGCAACAATCAGCCCCAGCATTTT
TRBD2	-	15	TRBV6-2/TRBV6-3	TRBJ2-1	CASSYSRGRNNEQFF	TGTGCCAGCAGTTACTCGCGGGGGAGGAACAATGAGCAGTTCTTC